One sample yielded the 27 T cell receptor beta chains listed below, sequenced in a study of blood T cell repertoires in COVID-19. Sequenced by immunoSEQ multiplex PCR; TCRdb stores in-frame clones only, minus some. The sample lists 150,000 to 160,000 clones; 75% to 90% were seen once. Sequenced sample: peripheral blood. These receptors were obtained from a man between 60 and 75 years old with acute or convalescent COVID-19.

This clone was detected only once. This chain's CDR3 is CASSRDRAPSGYGYTF. CDR3 bases: TGTGCCAGCAGCCGGGACAGGGCTCCCAGTGGTTATGGCTACACCTTC. The chain links TRBV7-2 to TRBJ1-2; 9 positions match TRBD1. Looked up from germline, CDR1 is SGHTA and CDR2 is FQGNSA. Germline trimming cut 5 bases from V and 5 bases from J; bases unmatched to any gene: 12. CDR3 length equals 16 residues.

The chain combines TRBV2 with TRBJ2-5, with TRBD2 matching over 7 bases. The CDR3 sequence is 15 residues long. The germline V gene encodes CDR1 SNHLY and CDR2 FYNNEI. The junction had 8 bases not matched to a gene; V was cut back by 3 bases and J by 4 bases. This CDR3 is CASSESGGGGETQYF. In DNA, the CDR3 is TGTGCCAGCAGTGAGTCGGGGGGAGGCGGAGAGACCCAGTACTTC.

This chain uses TRBV27 with TRBJ2-1, with D possibly TRBD2 on 6 matching bases. This CDR3 comprises 15 residues. Between the trimmed V and J ends, which lost 4 bases and 7 bases, there was a span of 17 bases. Germline assignment: CDR1 MNHEY and CDR2 SMNVEV (reference sequence). CDR3 residues: CASSSTGTSRNEQFF. The CDR3 region has the DNA TGTGCCAGCAGTTCGACCGGGACTTCCCGAAATGAGCAGTTCTTC.

The rearrangement joins TRBV2 to TRBJ2-1; unclear D gene. Germline values: CDR1 SNHLY, CDR2 FYNNEI. V gave up 8 bases and J gave up 9 bases, with 14 bases separating them. CDR3 size: 12 residues. This CDR3 reads CASVGARGEQFF. In nucleotides, the CDR3 is TGTGCCAGCGTTGGCGCCAGAGGTGAGCAGTTCTTC. The variable domain in full, with the rest retrieved from reference TRBV2 and TRBJ2-1, is EPEVTQTPSHQVTQMGQEVILRCVPISNHLYFYWYRQILGQKVEFLVSFYNNEISEKSEIFDDQFSVERPDGSNFTLKIRSTKLEDSAMYFCASVGARGEQFFGPGTRLTVL.

The rearrangement uses TRBV5-1 and TRBJ2-7; a possible D gene is TRBD2 (5 bases). Trimming took off 0 bases at V and 0 bases at J, with 19 bases between the two ends. This CDR3 has 18 amino acids. Germline lookup yields CDR1 SGHRS and CDR2 YFSETQ. CDR3: CASSLGGPMDSISYEQYF. Written as DNA, the CDR3 is TGCGCCAGCAGCTTGGGAGGCCCGATGGACTCGATCTCCTACGAGCAGTACTTC.

This clone showed up just a few times. The chain has TRBV12-3 or TRBV12-4 and TRBJ1-2; D call uncertain. V was clipped by 5 bases and J by 2 bases, with 9 bases between them. This CDR3 has 13 amino acids. The DNA for the CDR3 is TGTGCCAGCAGTGAGGCGCAAAACTATGGCTACACCTTC. This encodes CASSEAQNYGYTF.

V is TRBV2 and J is TRBJ2-7, with 11 positions matching TRBD1. This CDR3 is built from 14 residues. The germline V gene encodes CDR1 SNHLY and CDR2 FYNNEI. Trimming cost V 8 bases and J 6 bases; bases outside gene matches: 9. CDR3 in amino acids: CASGGRTGGGEQYF. The CDR3 nucleotides are TGTGCCAGCGGGGGACGGACAGGGGGCGGCGAGCAGTACTTC.

CDR3 sequence reads: CASSTTRTGRGQFF. CDR3 in DNA: TGTGCCAGCAGCACTACCCGGACAGGCAGGGGGCAGTTCTTC. The chain recombines TRBV6-2 or TRBV6-3 with TRBJ2-1; the match to TRBD1 covers 7 bases. V dropped 6 bases and J dropped 12; count of bases not matched to a gene: 14. This CDR3 comprises 14 residues. The V gene's germline CDR1 is MNHEY and CDR2 SVGEGT.

V is TRBV19 and J is TRBJ2-4; D might be TRBD1 (5 bases). In germline, CDR1 is LNHDA, CDR2 SQIVND (reference sequence). V was cut by 3 bases and J by 5 bases, with 14 bases left in between. The CDR3 is made up of 15 amino acids. The CDR3 DNA reads as TGTGCCAGTAGTATCGTAGAGACAGTTCAAAACATTCAGTACTTC. Its protein product is CASSIVETVQNIQYF.

The chain is built from TRBV2 and TRBJ1-5; maybe TRBD1 (5 bases). The CDR3 is 15 amino acids. CDR1 and CDR2 from the germline V gene are SNHLY and FYNNEI. V lost 4 bases to trimming and J lost 1 base, with 11 bases between them. CDR3 in amino acids: CASSVGANSNQPQHF. For the CDR3, the DNA is TGTGCCAGCAGTGTAGGGGCAAACAGCAATCAGCCCCAGCATTTT.

The chain carries TRBV27 and TRBJ1-2; a possible D gene is TRBD1 (6 bases). Germline loops: CDR1 MNHEY, CDR2 SMNVEV (reference sequence). V was shortened by 4 bases and J by 2 bases, with 14 bases between the two germline ends. This CDR3 is 15 amino acids long. CDR3 coding DNA: TGTGCCAGCAGTTCCCCCGGACAGACAAACTATGGCTACACCTTC. Residues: CASSSPGQTNYGYTF.

The chain uses TRBV5-1 and TRBJ2-7; possibly TRBD2 for D (6 bases). Germline lookup yields CDR1 SGHRS and CDR2 YFSETQ. The CDR3 runs to 14 residues. V lost 0 bases and J 3 bases, leaving 10 bases between the germline ends. The CDR3 sequence is CASSLVAGYYEQYF. The CDR3 DNA reads as TGCGCCAGCAGCTTGGTTGCGGGGTACTACGAGCAGTACTTC.

The gene calls are TRBV7-9 and TRBJ2-3; D is unclear. This CDR3 comprises 14 residues. Trimming removed 3 bases at V and 6 bases at J, with 13 bases between. Germline values: CDR1 SEHNR, CDR2 FQNEAQ (reference sequence). CDR3 DNA sequence: TGTGCCAGCAGCTTTCGGCAGGCGCAGGATACGCAGTATTTT. Translating gives CASSFRQAQDTQYF.

The chain has TRBV5-6 and TRBJ1-3, with D possibly TRBD1 on 5 matching bases. The V end was cut by 6 bases, the J end by 0 bases, with 13 bases between. The CDR3 sequence is 15 residues long. Germline CDR1 SGHDT, CDR2 YYEEEE. This CDR3 is CASTLGDFSGNTIYF. CDR3 nucleotide sequence: TGTGCCAGCACCCTAGGGGACTTCTCTGGAAACACCATATATTTT.

This chain links TRBV11-2 with TRBJ2-1; D is possibly TRBD2 (7 bases). V lost 5 bases and J lost 1, with 15 bases in between. The CDR3 consists of 16 residues. Per the germline V gene, CDR1 is SGHAT and CDR2 is FQNNGV. CDR3 coding DNA: TGTGCCAGCAGCGGGGGGGCACTATATTCCTACAATGAGCAGTTCTTC. The encoded protein is CASSGGALYSYNEQFF.

CDR3 sequence (DNA): TGTGCCAGCAGCCAGGTCTTGGCGGGGGTCTATGAGCAGTTCTTC. Amino acids: CASSQVLAGVYEQFF. The chain combines TRBV4-2 with TRBJ2-1, with 7 bases aligning to TRBD2. Unmatched junction bases numbered 10, after V lost 3 bases and J lost 8 bases. The CDR3 has 15 residues. Germline V gives CDR1 LGHNA, CDR2 YNFKEQ.

The V call is TRBV6-6, the J call TRBJ2-7; D might be TRBD1 (6 bases). Germline CDR1 reads MNHNY; CDR2 reads SVGAGI (reference sequence). The CDR3 sequence is 14 residues long. The V end was cut by 2 bases, the J end by 3 bases, with 11 bases between. DNA for the CDR3: TGTGCCAGCAGTTACATACGGGACAACTACGAGCAGTACTTC. This sequence encodes CASSYIRDNYEQYF.

CDR3 sequence reads: CASSLGQGEAFF. The CDR3 bases are TGCGCCAGCAGCTTGGGACAGGGTGAAGCTTTCTTT. This rearrangement joins TRBV5-1 to TRBJ1-1, with 7 bases aligning to TRBD1. Per germline, CDR1 SGHRS and CDR2 YFSETQ. V was pared by 0 bases and J by 7 bases, with 0 bases of the junction left unmatched. This CDR3 has 12 amino acids.

This sequence joins TRBV7-2 and TRBJ2-7; 14 bases are shared with TRBD2. V was clipped by 2 bases and J by 0 bases; unmatched bases: 6. From germline, CDR1 is SGHTA and CDR2 FQGNSA. CDR3 length: 18 residues. This CDR3 is CASSLRTSGGFSSYEQYF. CDR3 coding DNA: TGTGCCAGCAGCTTACGGACTAGCGGGGGGTTCAGCTCCTACGAGCAGTACTTC.

The CDR3 loop reads CASGKGNRGVGQYF. The CDR3 nucleotides read TGTGCCAGCGGGAAGGGAAACAGGGGCGTCGGGCAGTACTTC. The chain is built from TRBV2 and TRBJ2-7, with 7 bases identical to TRBD1. CDR1 and CDR2 (germline): SNHLY, FYNNEI. V lost 8 bases, J lost 9 bases, and 16 bases stayed unmatched. The CDR3 has 14 residues. Supplemented by reference TRBV2 and TRBJ2-7, the full variable domain reads EPEVTQTPSHQVTQMGQEVILRCVPISNHLYFYWYRQILGQKVEFLVSFYNNEISEKSEIFDDQFSVERPDGSNFTLKIRSTKLEDSAMYFCASGKGNRGVGQYFGPGTRLTVT.

This chain uses TRBV28 with TRBJ2-1; 8 bases agree with TRBD2. This CDR3 spans 16 amino acids. The V gene's germline CDR1 is MDHEN and CDR2 SYDVKM. J lost 4 bases, V lost 4 bases, and 9 bases had no gene match. The CDR3 spells CASSSRSQRGYNEQFF. Here the CDR3 DNA reads TGTGCCAGCAGTTCCCGTTCCCAGCGGGGGTACAATGAGCAGTTCTTC. Full variable domain (outside the CDR3, taken from reference TRBV28 and TRBJ2-1): DVKVTQSSRYLVKRTGEKVFLECVQDMDHENMFWYRQDPGLGLRLIYFSYDVKMKEKGDIPEGYSVSREKKERFSLILESASTNQTSMYLCASSSRSQRGYNEQFFGPGTRLTVL.

The chain links TRBV2 to TRBJ2-3; D is perhaps TRBD2 (5 bases). CDR1 is SNHLY and CDR2 is FYNNEI in the germline V gene. V was shortened by 11 bases and J by 0 bases, with 15 bases between the two germline ends. CDR3 length equals 14 residues. Here the CDR3 DNA reads TGTGCCGTATTACTAGGGATTAGCACAGATACGCAGTATTTT. Amino acids: CAVLLGISTDTQYF.

This clone came up a few times. J is TRBJ2-2 and V is TRBV2; 10 bases match TRBD2. The trim removed 7 bases at V and 5 bases at J, leaving 7 bases unmatched. In germline, CDR1 is SNHLY, CDR2 FYNNEI. The CDR3 sequence is 15 residues long. CDR3 coding DNA: TGTGCCAGCACAGAGCGGGAGGGCCTAACCGGGGAGCTGTTTTTT. Protein sequence: CASTEREGLTGELFF. Supplemented by reference TRBV2 and TRBJ2-2, the full variable domain reads EPEVTQTPSHQVTQMGQEVILRCVPISNHLYFYWYRQILGQKVEFLVSFYNNEISEKSEIFDDQFSVERPDGSNFTLKIRSTKLEDSAMYFCASTEREGLTGELFFGEGSRLTVL.

The rearrangement links TRBV5-1 to TRBJ2-1; 8 nucleotides match TRBD1. From germline, CDR1 is SGHRS and CDR2 YFSETQ. The ends lost 3 bases at V and 9 bases at J; junction bases unmatched: 2. The CDR3 contains 12 residues. The CDR3 region has the DNA TGCGCCAGCAGCTCGCAGGGGGCTGAGCAGTTCTTC. This encodes CASSSQGAEQFF.

The gene calls are TRBV19 and TRBJ1-5; D remains ambiguous. Germline CDR1 reads LNHDA; CDR2 reads SQIVND (reference sequence). There are 14 residues in the CDR3. The germline V and J ends were trimmed by 10 bases and 7 bases, with 20 bases remaining between them. The DNA of the CDR3 is TGTGCCACTGAGGAGCGGGGAGTGGGCCAGCCCCAGCATTTT. It translates to CATEERGVGQPQHF.

The rearrangement links TRBV5-4 to TRBJ2-1; 9 positions match TRBD2. J was trimmed by 4 bases and V by 5 bases; bases with no gene match: 7. In germline, CDR1 is SGHNT, CDR2 YYREEE (reference sequence). This CDR3 region has 15 residues. CDR3 protein: CASSTGTSLYNEQFF. CDR3 DNA: TGTGCCAGCAGTACCGGGACTAGCCTATACAATGAGCAGTTCTTC.

The DNA for the CDR3 is TGTGCCAGCAGACAGGGGTTGGCCTACAATGAGCAGTTCTTC. This gives the protein CASRQGLAYNEQFF. The J gene is TRBJ2-1, the V gene TRBV6-5; TRBD1 matches 7 bases. J lost 2 bases, V lost 6 bases, and 4 bases had no gene match. Germline V gene sequence: CDR1 MNHEY, CDR2 SVGAGI. The CDR3 is 14 amino acids.